This T cell receptor beta chain was recovered during a study of CD8 T cells in ankylosing spondylitis (TCRdb year 2017). Background for the entire study: The study set out to find disease-linked TCR variants by profiling T cell receptor beta repertoires in ankylosing spondylitis patients and healthy donors. The full study cohort comprised some 27 ankylosing spondylitis patients and 85 to 120 healthy donors. Samples of peripheral blood were taken, and for ankylosing spondylitis patients, synovial fluid was collected as well.

What the authors observed across the whole study: The disease-linked clones were reported to be significantly enriched in matched synovial fluid samples from ankylosing spondylitis patients. The disease-linked clones showed a CD8+ phenotype and occurred at relatively low frequencies in peripheral blood. Some motif variants had previously been reported in the synovial fluid and blood of reactive arthritis patients, which suggests shared mechanisms of disease initiation. A TCR beta motif made up of under ten highly homologous amino acid variants appeared to be characteristic of blood from ankylosing spondylitis patients.

The CDR1 and CDR2 encoded by the germline V gene are SGHRS and YFSETQ. The CDR3 starts with the cysteine, ends with the phenylalanine, and has 16 residues. Only the CDR3 region is kept as DNA, spanning 48 bases read in frame from base 1. At the junction V is shortened by 4 bases and J by 4 bases; bases outside the gene matches: 7. For this clonotype: Its binding antigen is unknown. No base qualities exist here, and no much larger clone lies one base off it.

Reads for this sample came from an Illumina HiSeq 2500. Quantitative 5'-RACE with molecular barcodes was used to prepare TCR beta libraries. On the authors' methods: Disease-linked TCR variants were identified with a new computational method built on a probabilistic model of VDJ rearrangement. The public reads were reprocessed in TCRdb via fastp at Q25 and MiXCR, keeping in-frame beta chains. Rows with one shared CDR3 protein collapse into an entry with the most common genes and DNA. For this entry, the V and J calls and clone size follow TCRdb and not the study's own pipeline. Within this sample are 200,000 to 250,000 distinct CDR3 sequences, with about a quarter of them counted one time only. Approximately 6.6% of the sample lies in the top ten.

The sequence was collected from a male donor with ankylosing spondylitis or in good health (not recorded which). The rearrangement combines TRBV5-1 with TRBJ2-1; 11 junctional bases match TRBD2. The sample was blood, either unsorted or a sorted T cell fraction (not recorded which). The sequence in DNA is TGCGCCAGCAGCGCCGGGGGGACTAGCGGTTACAATGAGCAGTTCTTC. Its coded protein is CASSAGGTSGYNEQFF. When the CDR3 is completed using the reference TRBV5-1 and TRBJ2-1 genes on either side, the full variable domain is KAGVTQTPRYLIKTRGQQVTLSCSPISGHRSVSWYQQTPGQGLQFLFEYFSETQRNKGNFPGRFSGRQFSNSRSEMNVSTLELGDSALYLCASSAGGTSGYNEQFFGPGTRLTVL.